The source of this T cell receptor (beta chain) is a study of radiation and T cells in renal cell carcinoma. Notes on the study in general: Top tumor clonotypes rose in blood 2 weeks post-radiation, then contracted.

The CDR3 loop spans 13 amino acids. Per the germline V gene, CDR1 is ENHRY and CDR2 is SYGVKD. With V trimmed by 5 bases and J by 0 bases, 1 base remained unmatched. Regarding this clone: Its specificity is unknown.

Time point here: blood 4 weeks post-SBRT, at nephrectomy. Treatment meaning: 15 Gy SBRT to primary tumor, nephrectomy 4 weeks later. Assay used: immunoSEQ multiplex PCR; TCRdb lists only in-frame clones, some missing. The table lists around 81,000 clones, around 81% of them singletons. The sequence was obtained from a man in his fifties with renal cell carcinoma. V is TRBV10-3 and J is TRBJ2-7; 7 nucleotides match TRBD1. This specimen was blood, taken from a patient whose treatment included radiotherapy and nephrectomy. The CDR3 nucleotides read TGTGCCATCAGTCGGACAGGCTCCTACGAGCAGTACTTC. It encodes CAISRTGSYEQYF.